A single sample is the source of the 14 T cell receptor beta chains below, sequenced in a study of tumor-infiltrating lymphocytes in primary liver carcinoma. It was unsorted whole blood that yielded blood RNA, and germline DNA was also extracted. A constant-region primer served to make TCR beta cDNA from roughly 500 ng total RNA. Three nested multiplex PCR rounds, a slightly modified ARM-PCR method, built the TCR beta libraries. Use of TRBV1-TRBV30 forward primers with a C-beta reverse primer characterized the first two PCR rounds, which lasted approximately 11 cycles each. TCRdb re-called the multiplex PCR reads with MiXCR, one entry per CDR3 protein. Among about 320,000 distinct CDR3 sequences, about 60% were seen once, and the ten largest hold approximately 9.4%. The sample taken for sequencing was peripheral blood. The source of these receptors is a man between 40 and 49 years old with primary liver carcinoma and hepatitis B virus infection.

This chain uses TRBV7-9 with TRBJ2-2, with unresolved D. CDR3 length: 18 amino acids. The V gene lost 4 bases and the J gene lost 2 bases, with 20 bases spanning the gap. Germline V gives CDR1 SEHNR, CDR2 FQNEAQ (reference sequence). The CDR3 loop reads CASSSRQTERINTGELFF. DNA for the CDR3: TGTGCCAGCAGCTCCCGGCAGACTGAAAGGATAAACACCGGGGAGCTGTTTTTT. Together with reference TRBV7-9 and TRBJ2-2, the CDR3 gives the full variable domain: DTGVSQNPRHKITKRGQNVTFRCDPISEHNRLYWYRQTLGQGPEFLTYFQNEAQLEKSRLLSDRFSAERPKGSFSTLEIQRTEQGDSAMYLCASSSRQTERINTGELFFGEGSRLTVL.

The rearrangement joins TRBV7-8 to TRBJ2-1; TRBD1 aligns across 7 bases. The V gene's germline CDR1 is SGHVS and CDR2 FQNEAQ. The CDR3 has 14 residues. Losses at the gene ends were 4 bases for V and 15 bases for J; bases not matched to a gene: 15. CDR3 nucleotides: TGTGCCAGCAGCTGGGGGACAGTCCGCAATGAGTGGTTCTTC. Its protein is CASSWGTVRNEWFF.

Concerning this clonotype: This sequence may be a read error, since a much larger clone differs from it by one base. The genes are TRBV4-2 and TRBJ2-5; TRBD2 matches 8 bases. Trimming at V came to 3 bases and at J to 9 bases, leaving 15 bases not matched to a gene. This CDR3 is 16 amino acids long. From germline, CDR1 is LGHNA and CDR2 YNFKEQ. The CDR3 region is CASSQESGRPIQAQYF. The DNA of the CDR3 is TGTGCCAGCAGCCAGGAGAGCGGGAGACCCATCCAGGCCCAGTACTTC.

A note on this clonotype: A junction end diverges from the germline sequence, so it may reflect a read error. This chain links TRBV5-1 with TRBJ2-3; no clear D gene. The CDR3 has 14 residues. Germline-derived CDR1 and CDR2 are SGHRS and YFSETQ. The CDR3 nucleotides read TGCGCCAGCAGCTTCCTGACTGGCACAGATATGCAGTATTTT. It yields the protein CASSFLTGTDMQYF.

As for this clonotype: A read error may explain this, as a much larger clone is one base away. This chain joins TRBV10-3 and TRBJ2-2; D is possibly TRBD2 (6 bases). The CDR3 has 13 amino acids. V was pared by 7 bases and J by 4 bases, with 10 bases between. Germline lookup yields CDR1 ENHRY and CDR2 SYGVKD. CDR3 in DNA: TGTGCCATCATGTTCGGGAGCACCGGGGAGCTGTTTTTT. It is translated as CAIMFGSTGELFF.

V gene TRBV10-3 combines with J gene TRBJ2-2, with TRBD2 identical over 13 bases. Unmatched junction bases numbered 9, after V lost 8 bases and J lost 9 bases. CDR3 length equals 15 residues. Germline CDR1 reads ENHRY; CDR2 reads SYGVKD. The CDR3 nucleotides read TGTGCCATCGGACTAGCGGGAGTACGGACCTGGGAGCTGTTTTTT. Translation gives CAIGLAGVRTWELFF.

This clonotype showed up many times. The genes are TRBV6-2 or TRBV6-3 and TRBJ2-3; D is uncertain. V lost 4 bases and J lost 2, with 13 bases in between. Germline-derived CDR1 and CDR2 are MNHEY and SVGEGT. The CDR3 contains 15 residues. In DNA form, the CDR3 reads TGTGCCAGCAGTTCACCCGAGGACGTCACAGATACGCAGTATTTT. It encodes CASSSPEDVTDTQYF.

This clonotype was seen ten or more times. The chain employs TRBV29-1 and TRBJ2-1; 7 positions agree with TRBD2. The CDR3 totals 15 residues. Germline CDR1 reads SQVTM; CDR2 reads ANQGSEA. V trimming: 1 base; J trimming: 8 bases; junction bases outside the gene matches: 11. CDR3 nucleotides: TGCAGCGTTGAAGGAGCGGGACCTCGGATCGATGAGCAGTTCTTC. Its translation: CSVEGAGPRIDEQFF.

Notes on this clonotype: A much larger clone differs from this one at a single base, so this may be a read error. The chain recombines TRBV4-2 with TRBJ2-7; D is unresolved. V lost 4 bases to trimming and J lost 3 bases, with 22 bases between them. The CDR3 loop spans 17 amino acids. Germline V gene sequence: CDR1 LGHNA, CDR2 YNFKEQ. DNA of the CDR3: TGTGCCAGCAGCCTATCAGAGACTGGCGGAGCCGGCTACGAGCAGTACTTC. This translates into CASSLSETGGAGYEQYF.

This clonotype was counted a few times. The CDR3 spells CAISESANPYEQYF. CDR3 nucleotides: TGTGCCATCAGTGAGTCCGCGAATCCCTACGAGCAGTACTTC. The chain recombines TRBV10-3 with TRBJ2-7; D unclear. CDR3 size: 14 residues. Per germline, CDR1 ENHRY and CDR2 SYGVKD. Trimming shortened V by 0 bases and J by 2 bases, and 8 bases separated the two germline ends.

A remark on this clonotype: This may be a read error, as it is one base from a much larger clone. The rearrangement links TRBV29-1 to TRBJ1-2; 9 nucleotides align to TRBD1. The CDR3 runs to 12 residues. The germline CDR1 and CDR2 sequences are SQVTM and ANQGSEA. The CDR3, as DNA: TGCAGCGGAGGACAGGGGCGGGATGGCTACGCCTTC. It codes for CSGGQGRDGYAF.

This chain joins TRBV28 and TRBJ1-1, with D possibly TRBD1 on 6 matching bases. V was cut by 7 bases and J by 0 bases, with 12 bases left in between. Germline assignment: CDR1 MDHEN and CDR2 SYDVKM. The length of the CDR3 is 14 residues. The CDR3 here is CASTLRGVNTEAFF. The CDR3 bases are TGTGCCAGCACCCTCAGGGGCGTGAACACTGAAGCTTTCTTT.

On this clonotype: This may be a read error: a much more frequent sequence differs by one nucleotide. The chain has TRBV4-1 and TRBJ1-5; D may be TRBD1 (5 bases). Germline V CDR1 and CDR2: MGHRA, YSYEKL. The CDR3 contains 17 residues. As DNA, the CDR3 is TGCGCCAGCGGCCAAGAAGCCGGGGCAGGGATACATCAGCCCCAGCATTTT. Translation: CASGQEAGAGIHQPQHF.

The chain joins TRBV11-2 to TRBJ2-3; the D gene is possibly TRBD2 (6 bases). Germline CDR1 reads SGHAT; CDR2 reads FQNNGV. V lost 7 bases and J 1 base, leaving 21 bases between the germline ends. This CDR3 spans 17 amino acids. DNA of the CDR3: TGTGCCAGCAATGCCCTGAACCGACTAGATCGCACAGATACGCAGTATTTT. Translation gives CASNALNRLDRTDTQYF.